The clone carrying this T cell receptor beta chain was seen just once. Naive CD8 populations comprised CD45RO-negative cells positively selected for CCR7, excluding terminally differentiated effector memory CD45RA+ cells. These data belong to a study of shared clonotypes between healthy human individuals. Germline V gene lookup returns CDR1 SEHNR and CDR2 FQNEAQ (reference sequence). The ends were cut back, 7 bases at V and 6 bases at J, with 14 bases in the middle. This CDR3 has 13 residues. Sequencing was performed with immunoSEQ multiplex PCR; in TCRdb, only in-frame clones are kept and a portion is missing. The top ten clones hold less than 2% of a sample with around 1.9 million clones, 90% to 95% of them seen once.

V usage is TRBV7-9 and J usage is TRBJ2-3, with a tentative D call TRBD2 (6 bases). Sequencing was carried out using naive CD8+ T cells from PBMCs. The receptor's source is a man aged 18 to 30 in good health. Some clones in this sample may be carry-over from other donors' samples. CDR3 DNA: TGTGCCAGCAAATCGGGAGAGCCGGATACGCAGTATTTT. This encodes CASKSGEPDTQYF. Full variable domain (rest looked up from reference TRBV7-9 and TRBJ2-3): DTGVSQNPRHKITKRGQNVTFRCDPISEHNRLYWYRQTLGQGPEFLTYFQNEAQLEKSRLLSDRFSAERPKGSFSTLEIQRTEQGDSAMYLCASKSGEPDTQYFGPGTRLTVL.